The 26 T cell receptor beta chains given below trace back to one sample, sequenced in a study of T cell repertoires in ileal Crohn's disease. Measured with immunoSEQ multiplex PCR; TCRdb has only the in-frame clones, and not every one. The repertoire holds about 10,000 clones, 65% to 80% seen once, with roughly 19% in the top ten. The time point here: neoterminal ileum biopsy at postoperative endoscopy, about 6 months after surgery. The sequenced sample was ileal tissue. These receptors all stem from an adult with Crohn's disease.

The genes are TRBV19 and TRBJ1-5, with TRBD1 identical over 8 bases. V was pared by 5 bases and J by 6 bases, with 9 bases of the junction left unmatched. The V gene's germline CDR1 is LNHDA and CDR2 SQIVND (reference sequence). This CDR3 has 15 amino acids. CDR3 sequence (DNA): TGTGCCAGTAGTCCACCAGGGGGCCGGGGTCAGCCCCAGCATTTT. Its protein product is CASSPPGGRGQPQHF.

The chain carries TRBV15 and TRBJ2-7; the D gene is possibly TRBD2 (7 bases). Germline V CDR1 and CDR2: LNHNV, YYDKDF (reference sequence). The CDR3 extends over 17 amino acids. V gave up 1 base and J gave up 5 bases, with 21 bases separating them. The CDR3 DNA is TGTGCCACCAGCAGAGCAGGGGCCGCGGGAGCTTTCCACGAGCAGTACTTC. This codes for CATSRAGAAGAFHEQYF.

CDR3 sequence: CASSEAAGQGGELFF. The CDR3 region has the DNA TGTGCCAGCAGTGAAGCGGCGGGGCAGGGCGGGGAGCTGTTTTTT. The V call is TRBV2, the J call TRBJ2-2; D is perhaps TRBD2 (6 bases). This CDR3 is built from 15 residues. The germline V gene has CDR1 SNHLY and CDR2 FYNNEI. V was clipped by 0 bases and J by 7 bases, with 12 bases between them.

The chain links TRBV2 to TRBJ2-3, with TRBD2 matching over 8 bases. The length of the CDR3 is 14 residues. Unmatched junction bases numbered 6, after V lost 6 bases and J lost 4 bases. Germline-derived CDR1 and CDR2 are SNHLY and FYNNEI. The CDR3 sequence: CASRARGGADTQYF. The CDR3 bases are TGTGCCAGCAGAGCCCGGGGGGGCGCAGATACGCAGTATTTT.

The rearrangement joins TRBV29-1 to TRBJ2-3; 15 bases map to TRBD2. Germline V lookup: CDR1 SQVTM, CDR2 ANQGSEA. This CDR3 region has 16 residues. The trim removed 3 bases at V and 4 bases at J, leaving 5 bases unmatched. CDR3 region: CSVDGLAGGPPDTQYF. CDR3 in DNA: TGCAGCGTTGATGGACTAGCGGGAGGGCCCCCAGATACGCAGTATTTT.

This chain joins TRBV7-9 and TRBJ1-6; TRBD1 aligns across 7 bases. CDR3 length: 16 amino acids. CDR1 is SEHNR and CDR2 is FQNEAQ in the germline V gene (reference sequence). V lost 1 base to trimming and J lost 6 bases; unmatched junction nucleotides: 6. CDR3 nucleotide sequence: TGTGCCAGCAGCTTAGAAGGGTGGGACAGTAATTCACCCCTCCACTTT. Protein product: CASSLEGWDSNSPLHF. The full variable domain, completed using reference TRBV7-9 and TRBJ1-6, is DTGVSQNPRHKITKRGQNVTFRCDPISEHNRLYWYRQTLGQGPEFLTYFQNEAQLEKSRLLSDRFSAERPKGSFSTLEIQRTEQGDSAMYLCASSLEGWDSNSPLHFGNGTRLTVT.

V is TRBV27 and J is TRBJ2-7; TRBD2 matches at 12 bases. CDR1 and CDR2 (germline): MNHEY, SMNVEV (reference sequence). The trim removed 4 bases at V and 5 bases at J, leaving 12 bases unmatched. This CDR3 spans 17 amino acids. CDR3 nucleotide sequence: TGTGCCAGCAGTTCAGGACTAGCGGGATTTTCTGGAGACGAGCAGTACTTC. Its translation: CASSSGLAGFSGDEQYF.

The J gene is TRBJ2-7, the V gene TRBV4-1; TRBD2 matches at 8 bases. The CDR3 loop spans 15 amino acids. Germline CDR1 MGHRA, CDR2 YSYEKL. With V trimmed by 4 bases and J by 6 bases, 11 bases remained unmatched. The CDR3 region has the DNA TGCGCCAGCAGCCGGACGGAGGGCGGGGGGAGCGAGCAGTACTTC. Translating gives CASSRTEGGGSEQYF.

V is TRBV9 and J is TRBJ2-5; 10 nucleotides match TRBD2. The CDR3 contains 18 residues. Germline V gene lookup returns CDR1 SGDLS and CDR2 YYNGEE. V was clipped by 1 base and J by 1 base; unmatched bases: 10. This CDR3 reads CASSVSSGRQGRQETQYF. CDR3 nucleotides: TGTGCCAGCAGCGTATCTAGCGGGAGACAGGGACGCCAAGAGACCCAGTACTTC.

The V and J genes are TRBV4-1 and TRBJ1-2; 9 bases match TRBD1. Germline CDR1 and CDR2: MGHRA and YSYEKL. J lost 7 bases, V lost 4 bases, and 7 bases had no gene match. The CDR3 sequence is 14 residues long. In DNA form, the CDR3 reads TGCGCCAGCAGCCGACCGGGACAGGGTGGTGGCTACACCTTC. Its protein product is CASSRPGQGGGYTF.

For the CDR3, the DNA is TGTGCCAGCAGTGACGAACTAGCGGCCAGCTCCTACAATGAGCAGTTCTTC. Protein sequence: CASSDELAASSYNEQFF. This sequence joins TRBV2 and TRBJ2-1; 8 positions agree with TRBD2. Per the germline V gene, CDR1 is SNHLY and CDR2 is FYNNEI. Trimming at V came to 3 bases and at J to 0 bases, leaving 7 bases not matched to a gene. This CDR3 is 17 amino acids long.

The chain employs TRBV6-1 and TRBJ2-7, with TRBD2 matching 7 bases. J gave up 1 base and V 7 bases, and 4 bases lay outside the gene matches. The germline gives CDR1 MNHNS, CDR2 SASEGT. This CDR3 has 13 amino acids. DNA for the CDR3: TGTGCCAGCATGGGGGGGTATTCCTACGAGCAGTACTTC. Translation: CASMGGYSYEQYF.

The chain recombines TRBV27 with TRBJ1-5; 9 nucleotides line up with TRBD1. Germline V CDR1 and CDR2: MNHEY, SMNVEV (reference sequence). This CDR3 is 14 amino acids long. V shed 4 bases and J 4 bases; nucleotides not matched to a gene: 2. CDR3 nucleotides: TGTGCCAGCAGTTGGACAGGGGTTAATCAGCCCCAGCATTTT. Translating it yields CASSWTGVNQPQHF.

This sequence joins TRBV19 and TRBJ1-1; TRBD1 agrees at 9 bases. This CDR3 has 14 amino acids. The germline V gene encodes CDR1 LNHDA and CDR2 SQIVND (reference sequence). J lost 10 bases, V lost 8 bases, and 14 bases had no gene match. The CDR3 sequence is CASRIAFDRGGAFF. The CDR3 DNA sequence: TGTGCCAGTCGGATAGCCTTTGACAGGGGGGGAGCTTTCTTT.

This clone was seen just once. The rearrangement links TRBV7-2 to TRBJ2-2, with 7 bases matching TRBD1. This CDR3 region has 14 residues. Germline V gene sequence: CDR1 SGHTA, CDR2 FQGNSA. V shed 5 bases and J 3 bases; nucleotides not matched to a gene: 3. CDR3 sequence: CASSRDSYTGELFF. The CDR3 coding sequence is TGTGCCAGCAGCCGGGACAGCTACACCGGGGAGCTGTTTTTT.

The table lists this clone with a few counts. The identical CDR3 is also encoded by other nucleotide sequences in the sample. The rearrangement joins TRBV7-2 to TRBJ2-3, with 10 bases that match TRBD1. CDR1 is SGHTA, CDR2 FQGNSA, per germline. The V and J ends lost 6 bases and 1 base, in that order; junction bases with no gene match: 7. This CDR3 comprises 16 residues. CDR3 in amino acids: CASRLTGTGGTDTQYF. In DNA, the CDR3 is TGTGCCAGCAGACTTACCGGGACAGGGGGCACAGATACGCAGTATTTT.

CDR3 loop: CARKARETQYF. In nucleotides, the CDR3 is TGTGCCCGTAAAGCGCGGGAGACCCAGTACTTC. The rearrangement uses TRBV2 and TRBJ2-5; D is uncertain. CDR3 length: 11 residues. CDR1 SNHLY and CDR2 FYNNEI come from the germline V gene. The ends were cut back, 11 bases at V and 5 bases at J, with 12 bases in the middle.

The chain recombines TRBV2 with TRBJ2-5; the D gene is possibly TRBD2 (6 bases). This CDR3 spans 14 amino acids. Germline loops: CDR1 SNHLY, CDR2 FYNNEI. The V gene lost 9 bases and the J gene lost 2 bases, with 16 bases spanning the gap. Here the CDR3 reads CARGGTRGQETQYF. CDR3 nucleotide sequence: TGTGCCAGGGGGGGAACTAGGGGTCAAGAGACCCAGTACTTC.

In its sample, this clone was seen a few times. This rearrangement joins TRBV6-1 to TRBJ2-1; 11 nucleotides align to TRBD2. This CDR3 region has 15 residues. The V and J ends lost 5 bases and 3 bases, in that order; junction bases with no gene match: 3. Germline CDR1 is MNHNS and CDR2 is SASEGT. CDR3 bases: TGTGCCAGCAGTCCACTAGCGGGGGACTACAATGAGCAGTTCTTC. Translating it yields CASSPLAGDYNEQFF.

This clone was seen a few times. The CDR3 nucleotides are TGTGCCAGCAGCAGCTCAGGGGCGGCCTACGAGCAGTACTTC. Its translation is CASSSSGAAYEQYF. The chain combines TRBV5-6 with TRBJ2-7; the D gene is possibly TRBD1 (6 bases). Trimming removed 4 bases from V and 2 bases from J, with 13 bases in between. Germline lookup yields CDR1 SGHDT and CDR2 YYEEEE. The CDR3 covers 14 residues.

V is TRBV7-9 and J is TRBJ1-6, with D tentatively TRBD1 (5 bases). The CDR3 contains 13 residues. The V end was cut by 1 base, the J end by 7 bases, with 5 bases between. Looked up from germline, CDR1 is SEHNR and CDR2 is FQNEAQ (reference sequence). The CDR3 is CASSLEGNSPLHF. For the CDR3, the DNA is TGTGCCAGCAGCTTAGAGGGGAATTCACCCCTCCACTTT.

This sequence joins TRBV6-5 and TRBJ2-3; 8 bases line up with TRBD2. J gave up 5 bases and V 5 bases, and 6 bases lay outside the gene matches. Germline CDR1 and CDR2: MNHEY and SVGAGI. The CDR3 contains 14 residues. CDR3 amino acids: CASSAGGGRDTQYF. CDR3 bases: TGTGCCAGCAGTGCCGGGGGGGGGCGAGATACGCAGTATTTT.

The CDR3 bases are TGTGCAAGTCGCCCCACAACCCCCAGCTCCTACGAGCAGTACTTC. Translated: CASRPTTPSSYEQYF. The gene calls are TRBV12-2 and TRBJ2-7; TRBD1, the table's D call, was not compared with the DNA. TRBV12-2 is a recognized pseudogene. The CDR3 covers 15 residues.

The chain is built from TRBV5-1 and TRBJ1-5; D gene uncertain. Germline V lookup: CDR1 SGHRS, CDR2 YFSETQ. V lost 3 bases and J lost 3, with 13 bases in between. This CDR3 has 15 amino acids. The CDR3 nucleotides read TGCGCCAGCAGCTCAACAGAATTCCACAATCAGCCCCAGCATTTT. Amino acids: CASSSTEFHNQPQHF.

The J gene is TRBJ1-2, the V gene TRBV18, with 8 positions matching TRBD1. Germline CDR1 reads KGHSH; CDR2 reads LQKENI. Losses at the gene ends were 2 bases for V and 4 bases for J; bases not matched to a gene: 6. The CDR3 length is 15 residues. CDR3 protein: CASSPETGVLYGYTF. In DNA, the CDR3 is TGTGCCAGCTCACCAGAGACAGGGGTACTCTATGGCTACACCTTC. Combining the CDR3 with reference TRBV18 and TRBJ1-2 gives the whole variable domain NAGVMQNPRHLVRRRGQEARLRCSPMKGHSHVYWYRQLPEEGLKFMVYLQKENIIDESGMPKERFSAEFPKEGPSILRIQQVVRGDSAAYFCASSPETGVLYGYTFGSGTRLTVV.

This clone was detected only a few times. This chain uses TRBV11-3 with TRBJ2-3, with a weak D call TRBD1 (5 bases). This CDR3 has 15 amino acids. V lost 1 base to trimming and J lost 1 base, with 9 bases between them. Germline V gives CDR1 SGHNT, CDR2 YENEEA. In DNA, the CDR3 is TGTGCCAGCAGCTTAGGCTCGACAGGCACAGATACGCAGTATTTT. It yields the protein CASSLGSTGTDTQYF.